These 25 T cell receptor beta chains were sequenced from one sample in a study of T cell responses to AZD1222 COVID-19 vaccine. Measured with immunoSEQ multiplex PCR; TCRdb has only the in-frame clones, and not every one. The sample consists of about 190,000 clones, 75% to 90% of them appearing once. The sample was peripheral blood, taken on day 0 of MenACWY control vaccination. The origin of the receptors is an adult in good health.

The chain couples TRBV7-8 to TRBJ2-1; a weak D match, TRBD1 (5 bases). V lost 2 bases and J 2 bases, leaving 16 bases between the germline ends. The V gene's germline CDR1 is SGHVS and CDR2 FQNEAQ. The CDR3 runs 17 residues. The CDR3 bases are TGTGCCAGCAGCTTAATGGGTATGACAGCCCCCTACAATGAGCAGTTCTTC. Encoded protein: CASSLMGMTAPYNEQFF.

The chain is built from TRBV29-1 and TRBJ1-1; no clear D gene. Germline V lookup: CDR1 SQVTM, CDR2 ANQGSEA. Trimming removed 5 bases from V and 0 bases from J, with 4 bases in between. This CDR3 contains 11 residues. CDR3 bases: TGCAGCGTTTCGGTGAACACTGAAGCTTTCTTT. As protein: CSVSVNTEAFF.

This sequence joins TRBV30 and TRBJ1-2; unclear D gene. In germline, CDR1 is GTSNPN, CDR2 SVGIG (reference sequence). The germline V and J ends were trimmed by 0 bases and 0 bases, with 11 bases remaining between them. The CDR3 is 15 amino acids. Here the CDR3 reads CAWSVLLGSNYGYTF. In DNA form, the CDR3 reads TGTGCCTGGAGTGTACTCCTCGGGTCTAACTATGGCTACACCTTC.

The chain is built from TRBV18 and TRBJ1-6; D possibly corresponds to TRBD1 (6 bases). V was cut by 4 bases and J by 10 bases, with 14 bases left in between. The germline V gene has CDR1 KGHSH and CDR2 LQKENI. The length of the CDR3 is 14 residues. CDR3 sequence reads: CASSRGGENSPLHF. The CDR3 bases are TGTGCCAGCTCACGAGGGGGGGAAAACTCACCCCTCCACTTT. Full variable domain (outside the CDR3, taken from reference TRBV18 and TRBJ1-6): NAGVMQNPRHLVRRRGQEARLRCSPMKGHSHVYWYRQLPEEGLKFMVYLQKENIIDESGMPKERFSAEFPKEGPSILRIQQVVRGDSAAYFCASSRGGENSPLHFGNGTRLTVT.

This chain joins TRBV6-5 and TRBJ2-7; 11 bases line up with TRBD2. The germline gives CDR1 MNHEY, CDR2 SVGAGI. The CDR3 sequence is 14 residues long. V dropped 6 bases and J dropped 3; count of bases not matched to a gene: 4. The CDR3 here is CASSRTSGRYEQYF. As DNA, the CDR3 is TGTGCCAGCAGCCGGACTAGCGGGCGCTACGAGCAGTACTTC.

The V gene is TRBV4-1, the J gene TRBJ2-2; 9 bases fit TRBD2. Losses at the gene ends were 3 bases for V and 4 bases for J; bases not matched to a gene: 6. The germline gives CDR1 MGHRA, CDR2 YSYEKL. The CDR3 sequence is 16 residues long. The CDR3 DNA is TGCGCCAGCAGCCACGGGGTAGCGGGGGTCACCGGGGAGCTGTTTTTT. This encodes CASSHGVAGVTGELFF.

The CDR3 DNA reads TGTGCCAGCAGTCGCGGGCCAGAATACGAGCAGTACTTC. Residues: CASSRGPEYEQYF. This rearrangement joins TRBV5-4 to TRBJ2-7, with D maybe TRBD2 (5 bases). The length of the CDR3 is 13 residues. The ends were cut back, 5 bases at V and 4 bases at J, with 13 bases in the middle. Germline V gene sequence: CDR1 SGHNT, CDR2 YYREEE (reference sequence).

The chain has TRBV9 and TRBJ1-6; a weak D match, TRBD1 (5 bases). Germline assignment: CDR1 SGDLS and CDR2 YYNGEE. CDR3 size: 16 residues. Trimming took 3 bases from V and 8 from J, leaving 18 bases between them. In nucleotides, the CDR3 is TGTGCCAGCAGCGAGGGTGGGGGGACTAAGGATTCACCCCTCCACTTT. Translation gives CASSEGGGTKDSPLHF.

CDR3 amino acids: CASSFSGGRRYEQYF. The CDR3 DNA follows: TGTGCCAGCAGTTTCTCCGGCGGGAGGAGATACGAGCAGTACTTC. The rearrangement links TRBV27 to TRBJ2-7, with 8 bases identical to TRBD2. Germline-derived CDR1 and CDR2 are MNHEY and SMNVEV (reference sequence). V shed 3 bases, J shed 4 bases, and the junction held 8 bases outside the gene matches. This CDR3 has 15 amino acids.

CDR3 sequence: CASSLGTARGLDTQYF. DNA for the CDR3: TGTGCCAGCAGCTTAGGTACGGCGAGAGGCCTTGATACGCAGTATTTT. This chain uses TRBV7-6 with TRBJ2-3, with D unclear. Germline lookup yields CDR1 SGHVS and CDR2 FNYEAQ. This CDR3 region has 16 residues. The V end was cut by 1 base, the J end by 6 bases, with 17 bases between.

The chain has TRBV5-5 and TRBJ2-7, with 9 bases matching TRBD1. The CDR3 totals 14 residues. The junction had 3 bases not matched to a gene; V was cut back by 0 bases and J by 5 bases. The germline gives CDR1 SGHKS, CDR2 YYEKEE (reference sequence). CDR3: CASSLEDRGNEQYF. For the CDR3, the DNA is TGTGCCAGCAGCTTGGAGGACAGGGGCAACGAGCAGTACTTC.

The chain recombines TRBV5-1 with TRBJ2-1, with 13 nucleotides matching TRBD2. Germline CDR1 is SGHRS and CDR2 is YFSETQ. This CDR3 is 18 amino acids long. The V gene end was trimmed by 0 bases and the J gene end by 4 bases; junction bases not matched to a gene: 7. The CDR3 loop reads CASSLGPRTSGGYNEQFF. DNA of the CDR3: TGCGCCAGCAGCTTGGGGCCCCGGACTAGCGGGGGTTACAATGAGCAGTTCTTC.

V gene TRBV27 combines with J gene TRBJ2-7, with 9 positions matching TRBD2. The CDR3 spans 14 residues. Germline assignment: CDR1 MNHEY and CDR2 SMNVEV (reference sequence). The V segment lost 5 bases and the J segment 2 bases; nucleotides outside the gene matches: 4. This CDR3 is CASSRAGGPYEQYF. Here the CDR3 DNA reads TGTGCCAGCAGTAGGGCGGGAGGGCCCTACGAGCAGTACTTC.

This chain joins TRBV6-5 and TRBJ2-5, with 7 bases lining up with TRBD1. CDR1 and CDR2 (germline): MNHEY, SVGAGI. The CDR3 is made up of 14 amino acids. Losses at the gene ends were 6 bases for V and 3 bases for J; bases not matched to a gene: 7. The CDR3 loop reads CASSQPGQKETQYF. In nucleotides, the CDR3 is TGTGCCAGCAGCCAACCGGGACAGAAAGAGACCCAGTACTTC.

CDR3 DNA: TGTGCCAGCAGCTTATCGGGACACAACACTGAAGCTTTCTTT. Its protein is CASSLSGHNTEAFF. This chain links TRBV11-3 with TRBJ1-1, with D possibly TRBD1 on 6 matching bases. The CDR3 has 14 residues. Trimming cost V 2 bases and J 2 bases, with 9 bases left between them. Germline CDR1 is SGHNT and CDR2 is YENEEA.

The sample holds one count of this clone. CDR3 protein: CASSSGGGEQFF. CDR3 sequence (DNA): TGTGCCAGCAGCTCAGGCGGGGGTGAGCAGTTCTTC. This rearrangement joins TRBV7-9 to TRBJ2-1, with TRBD2 matching 7 bases. The V segment lost 4 bases and the J segment 9 bases; nucleotides outside the gene matches: 3. Per the germline V gene, CDR1 is SEHNR and CDR2 is FQNEAQ (reference sequence). This CDR3 has 12 residues. The variable domain in full, completed from reference TRBV7-9 and TRBJ2-1, reads DTGVSQNPRHKITKRGQNVTFRCDPISEHNRLYWYRQTLGQGPEFLTYFQNEAQLEKSRLLSDRFSAERPKGSFSTLEIQRTEQGDSAMYLCASSSGGGEQFFGPGTRLTVL.

The V and J genes are TRBV5-1 and TRBJ1-6; D may be TRBD1 (6 bases). From germline, CDR1 is SGHRS and CDR2 YFSETQ. This CDR3 spans 16 amino acids. V shed 7 bases and J shed 5 bases, with 19 bases lying between them. The chain's CDR3 is CASRLNRAQDNSPLHF. In DNA, the CDR3 is TGCGCCAGCCGCCTTAACAGGGCCCAGGATAATTCACCCCTCCACTTT. Full variable domain (rest looked up from reference TRBV5-1 and TRBJ1-6): KAGVTQTPRYLIKTRGQQVTLSCSPISGHRSVSWYQQTPGQGLQFLFEYFSETQRNKGNFPGRFSGRQFSNSRSEMNVSTLELGDSALYLCASRLNRAQDNSPLHFGNGTRLTVT.

The rearrangement uses TRBV7-9 and TRBJ1-1; D perhaps matches TRBD1 (6 bases). The CDR3 loop spans 16 amino acids. The V gene lost 4 bases and the J gene lost 5 bases, with 20 bases spanning the gap. Germline loops: CDR1 SEHNR, CDR2 FQNEAQ (reference sequence). CDR3 sequence: CASSSFRTARGTEAFF. DNA for the CDR3: TGTGCCAGCAGCTCCTTTAGGACAGCCCGGGGAACTGAAGCTTTCTTT. Together with reference TRBV7-9 and TRBJ1-1, the CDR3 gives the full variable domain: DTGVSQNPRHKITKRGQNVTFRCDPISEHNRLYWYRQTLGQGPEFLTYFQNEAQLEKSRLLSDRFSAERPKGSFSTLEIQRTEQGDSAMYLCASSSFRTARGTEAFFGQGTRLTVV.

The chain uses TRBV9 and TRBJ2-2; D gene ambiguous. There are 13 residues in the CDR3. V was shortened by 0 bases and J by 6 bases, with 6 bases between the two germline ends. In germline, CDR1 is SGDLS, CDR2 YYNGEE. The CDR3 DNA follows: TGTGCCAGCAGCGTAGTCGCCTCCGGGGAGCTGTTTTTT. Translating gives CASSVVASGELFF.

The V gene is TRBV3-1 (or the pseudogene TRBV3-2), the J gene TRBJ1-1, with TRBD1 matching over 7 bases. This CDR3 contains 15 residues. The ends lost 5 bases at V and 5 bases at J; junction bases unmatched: 11. Germline-derived CDR1 and CDR2 are LGHDT and YNNKEL (reference sequence). CDR3: CASSFGTVGATEAFF. The CDR3, as DNA: TGTGCCAGCAGCTTCGGGACAGTAGGGGCTACTGAAGCTTTCTTT.

This chain uses TRBV7-2 with TRBJ1-6, with D unclear. The CDR3 sequence is 16 residues long. CDR1 and CDR2 from the germline V gene are SGHTA and FQGNSA. The V end lost 0 bases, the J end lost 0 bases, and 6 bases lay between the germline ends. In DNA form, the CDR3 reads TGTGCCAGCAGCTTAGCGCATAGCTCCTATAATTCACCCCTCCACTTT. Encoded protein: CASSLAHSSYNSPLHF.

This sequence joins TRBV7-9 and TRBJ2-7, with TRBD1 matching over 7 bases. The CDR3 spans 15 residues. Losses at the gene ends were 4 bases for V and 3 bases for J; bases not matched to a gene: 9. Germline lookup yields CDR1 SEHNR and CDR2 FQNEAQ (reference sequence). CDR3 sequence reads: CASSSRQGLNYEQYF. CDR3 nucleotides: TGTGCCAGCAGCTCACGACAGGGCTTAAACTACGAGCAGTACTTC. The variable domain in full, completed from reference TRBV7-9 and TRBJ2-7, reads DTGVSQNPRHKITKRGQNVTFRCDPISEHNRLYWYRQTLGQGPEFLTYFQNEAQLEKSRLLSDRFSAERPKGSFSTLEIQRTEQGDSAMYLCASSSRQGLNYEQYFGPGTRLTVT.

In its sample, this clone was seen once. This chain's CDR3 is CASSPRGSYGYTF. The CDR3 DNA reads as TGTGCCAGCAGCCCCCGGGGGAGCTATGGCTACACCTTC. The chain is built from TRBV14 and TRBJ1-2; D is possibly TRBD1 (5 bases). Germline loops: CDR1 SGHDN, CDR2 FVKESK. There are 13 residues in the CDR3. Deletions cut 4 bases from V and 4 bases from J, with 10 bases between.

The chain has TRBV7-2 and TRBJ2-2; D is perhaps TRBD1 (6 bases). CDR3 length: 14 amino acids. V was cut by 5 bases and J by 5 bases, with 12 bases left in between. Germline V lookup: CDR1 SGHTA, CDR2 FQGNSA. CDR3 DNA sequence: TGTGCCAGCAGCCTGGGACATAATACCGGGGAGCTGTTTTTT. This encodes CASSLGHNTGELFF.

The chain links TRBV13 to TRBJ2-7; a weak D match, TRBD2 (6 bases). Germline assignment: CDR1 PRHDT and CDR2 FYEKMQ (reference sequence). The CDR3 is 16 residues long. Between the trimmed V and J ends, which lost 5 bases and 0 bases, there was a span of 17 bases. The CDR3 loop reads CASSPLLAASSYEQYF. The CDR3 DNA reads as TGTGCCAGCAGCCCTCTCTTAGCGGCCAGCTCCTACGAGCAGTACTTC.